The entry that follows covers one T cell receptor (beta chain) sequence. What it binds is not known. Both 60 Vbeta primers and 13 Jbeta primers went into the PCR. TCRdb's copy holds only in-frame clones and misses some; the assay was immunoSEQ multiplex PCR. The profile shows 200,000 to 250,000 clones, roughly 84% of them singletons. The data stem from a study of cytomegalovirus exposure and HLA in healthy donors. In the study overall: Of all 398 donors who were genotyped, 75% to 85% belonged to the Caucasian-associated ancestry cluster.

CDR3 length: 15 amino acids. In germline, CDR1 is SGHTA, CDR2 FQGTGA. V lost 2 bases, J lost 0 bases, and 10 bases lay in between. Overall study findings and caveats: Rare TCR sequences dominated, though some public TCRs recurred in many donors.

This TCR was recovered from a man aged 50-59 years in good health and CMV-seronegative. V is TRBV7-3 and J is TRBJ1-1; a weak D match, TRBD1 (6 bases). The specimen was PBMCs. The CDR3 nucleotides read TGTGCCAGCAGCTTAGGGGGCCTAATGAACACTGAAGCTTTCTTT. This gives the protein CASSLGGLMNTEAFF.